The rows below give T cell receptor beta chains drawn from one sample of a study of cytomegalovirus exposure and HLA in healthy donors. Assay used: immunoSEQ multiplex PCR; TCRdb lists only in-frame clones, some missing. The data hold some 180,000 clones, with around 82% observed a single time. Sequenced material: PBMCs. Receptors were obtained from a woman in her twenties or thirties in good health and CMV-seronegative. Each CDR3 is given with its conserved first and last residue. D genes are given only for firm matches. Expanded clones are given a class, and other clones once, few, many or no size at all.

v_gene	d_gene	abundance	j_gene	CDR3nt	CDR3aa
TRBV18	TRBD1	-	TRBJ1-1	TGTGCCAGCTCCTTACCCGGGACAGGGGGCGCCGAAGCTTTCTTT	CASSLPGTGGAEAFF
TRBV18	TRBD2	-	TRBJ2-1	TGTGCCAGCTCACCATGGTCGGGGGAGGGGCAGTTCTTC	CASSPWSGEGQFF
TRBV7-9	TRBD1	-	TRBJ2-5	TGTGCCAGCAGCCAGGGGGATACAGAGACCCAGTACTTC	CASSQGDTETQYF
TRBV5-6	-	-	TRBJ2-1	TGTGCCAGCAGAGCCCAGGGGAGCTCCTACAATGAGCAGTTCTTC	CASRAQGSSYNEQFF
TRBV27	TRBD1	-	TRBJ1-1	TGTGCCAGCAGTCCAGGGGGAAGGAACACTGAAGCTTTCTTT	CASSPGGRNTEAFF
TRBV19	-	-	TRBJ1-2	TGTGCCAGTAACTCCCCGGTCTATGGCTACACCTTC	CASNSPVYGYTF
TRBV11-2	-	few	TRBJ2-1	TGTGCCAGCAGCCAACTAGTCGGAGTGCAGTTCTTC	CASSQLVGVQFF
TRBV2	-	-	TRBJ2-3	TGTGCCAGCAGTGAAAGACAGAGCACAGATACGCAGTATTTT	CASSERQSTDTQYF
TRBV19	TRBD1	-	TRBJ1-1	TGTGCCAGTACCTCGGGACAGCAGAACACTGAAGCTTTCTTT	CASTSGQQNTEAFF
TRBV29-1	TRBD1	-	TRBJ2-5	TGCAGCGCCCTGGACAGGGGGCGCGAGACCCAGTACTTC	CSALDRGRETQYF
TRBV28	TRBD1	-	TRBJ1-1	TGTGCCAGGAGCTTTGGGACAGGGGTAATGAACACTGAAGCTTTCTTT	CARSFGTGVMNTEAFF
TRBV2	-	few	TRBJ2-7	TGTGCCAGCAGTGCCGCCTACGAGCAGTACTTC	CASSAAYEQYF
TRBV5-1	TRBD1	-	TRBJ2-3	TGCGCCAGCAGCCTCCCGGGACAGGGCTCAGATACGCAGTATTTT	CASSLPGQGSDTQYF
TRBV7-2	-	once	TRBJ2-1	TGTGCCAGCAGCCCGCGACTCTCCCGCAATGAGCAGTTCTTC	CASSPRLSRNEQFF
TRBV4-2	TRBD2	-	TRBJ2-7	TGTGCCAGCAGCCACACCGGACTAGCGGGAGACGAGCAGTACTTC	CASSHTGLAGDEQYF
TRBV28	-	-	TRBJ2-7	TGTGCCAGCAGTTTGCTTGCGGGTAGCTCCTACGAGCAGTACTTC	CASSLLAGSSYEQYF
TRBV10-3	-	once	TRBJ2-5	TGTGCCACCGGGGGTGGAGGGGACCGGGAGACCCAGTACTTC	CATGGGGDRETQYF
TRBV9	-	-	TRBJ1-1	TGTGCCAGCAGCGTAGGAGTTGCTGAAGCTTTCTTT	CASSVGVAEAFF
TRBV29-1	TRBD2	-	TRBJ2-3	TGCAGCGCCTCTGGTGCGGGAGCAGATACGCAGTATTTT	CSASGAGADTQYF
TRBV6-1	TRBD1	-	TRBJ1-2	TGTGCCAGCAGAACCTCCGGGACAGGGGTTCAAGGCTACCCCTTC	CASRTSGTGVQGYPF
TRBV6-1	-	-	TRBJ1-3	TGTGCCAGCAGTTCCAGGATCAATGGAAACACCATATATTTT	CASSSRINGNTIYF
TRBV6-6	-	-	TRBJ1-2	TGCGCCAGCAGTTACCCCGGGAGTTATGGCTACACCTTC	CASSYPGSYGYTF
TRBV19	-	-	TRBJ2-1	TGTGCCAGTAGTGTCTCCGCGGGAAATCTTCAGTTCTTC	CASSVSAGNLQFF
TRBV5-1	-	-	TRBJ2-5	TGCGCCAGCAGCTTGGTAGGGACTTCTCAAGAGACCCAGTACTTC	CASSLVGTSQETQYF
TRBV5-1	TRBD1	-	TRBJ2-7	TGCGCCAGCAGCCCGGGACAGGGAATGATTGGAACTGAGCAGTACTTC	CASSPGQGMIGTEQYF